This TCR beta chain derives from a study of post-analysis software for immune sequencing data. On the study more broadly: Relapsing-remitting, secondary progressive and progressive-relapsing forms of multiple sclerosis all featured among disease courses. Study observations and caveats: Patients with multiple sclerosis recorded significantly lower normalized Chao1 diversity than controls, the study found. Elevated frequency relative to controls characterized several TRBV segments in patients, TRBV5-6, TRBV5-1 and TRBV20-1 among them. With F measure, samples from one preparation batch clustered together strongly.

This clonotype was counted only a few times. Its specificity is unknown. Each TCR beta cDNA library carried unique molecular identifiers. Yield was 450,000 to 650,000 cDNA molecules from around 1 to 9.1 million T cells. Via MiXCR, TCRdb re-called the PCR reads, giving one row per CDR3 protein. Here the sample spans 600,000 to 700,000 distinct CDR3 sequences, approximately 60% being singletons. CDR3 length: 14 residues. CDR1 is LGHDT, CDR2 YNNKEL, per germline (reference sequence). V lost 4 bases, J lost 8 bases, and 15 bases lay in between. Material for sequencing was blood. The clonotype originates from a girl between 2 and 10 years old with multiple sclerosis. The rearrangement joins TRBV3-1 to TRBJ2-1; D perhaps matches TRBD1 (6 bases). CDR3 protein: CASSPVNRVDEQFF. In DNA, the CDR3 is TGTGCCAGCAGCCCTGTCAACAGGGTTGATGAGCAGTTCTTC.